The rows below give T cell receptor beta chains drawn from one sample of a study of CD8+ T cells in alopecia areata. Here immunoSEQ multiplex PCR was the method, and the copy in TCRdb shows in-frame clones only, minus some. The sample lists approximately 110,000 clones, approximately 55% seen once, with about 3.3% in the top ten. The sequences come from CD4+ T cells sorted from blood, collected at week 24, from a patient treated with tofacitinib. These receptors originate from a human donor with alopecia areata. Both conserved end residues are part of each CDR3. The size of a clone is reported for some rows only, either as once, few or many, or as a class for expanded clones.

size: few; V: TRBV6-1; length: 14; CDR3: CASSLARQGETQYF
size: NA; V: TRBV27; length: 14; CDR3: CASSLFSGGETQYF
size: NA; V: TRBV25-1; length: 16; CDR3: CASSEMITWGLYGYTF
size: NA; V: TRBV2; length: 13; CDR3: CATNRGPNYGYTF
size: few; V: TRBV29-1; length: 12; CDR3: CSVVTGGDGYTF
size: NA; V: TRBV7-2; length: 15; CDR3: CASSLGPALGYELFF
size: NA; V: TRBV30; length: 13; CDR3: CAWSVMGGTEAFF
size: NA; V: TRBV7-2; length: 14; CDR3: CASSSGLPGETQYF
size: few; V: TRBV7-2; length: 16; CDR3: CASSFLSGGSGETQYF
size: NA; V: TRBV2; length: 15; CDR3: CASKGTSGGFGELFF
size: NA; V: TRBV6-5; length: 15; CDR3: CASGITSGLADTQYF
size: few; V: TRBV29-1; length: 13; CDR3: CSGGGADTGELFF
size: NA; V: TRBV7-9; length: 13; CDR3: CASSWSANQPQHF
size: NA; V: TRBV4-3; length: 17; CDR3: CASSQDFLTAGANVLTF
size: NA; V: TRBV10-3; length: 12; CDR3: CAIGGRNTEAFF
size: NA; V: TRBV5-1; length: 14; CDR3: CASSARDRGNEQFF
size: NA; V: TRBV10-3; length: 14; CDR3: CAISGDSQEETQYF
size: NA; V: TRBV10-3; length: 12; CDR3: CAISDGQAGYTF
size: NA; V: TRBV7-2; length: 14; CDR3: CASSLVGSFYEQYF
size: few; V: TRBV30; length: 12; CDR3: CAWSVKGSSYTF
size: NA; V: TRBV4-1; length: 15; CDR3: CASSQEEGRQSRMPF
size: NA; V: TRBV29-1; length: 15; CDR3: CSAHLSGGSSTEAFF
size: NA; V: TRBV30; length: 12; CDR3: CAWSVSRGKQYF
size: NA; V: TRBV7-2; length: 14; CDR3: CASTLGQGAYEQYF